The T cell receptor beta chain described here comes from a study of CD4+ T cells in melanoma. Study observations and caveats: CD8+ T cell, macrophage and B cell function reportedly correlated with neoantigen-specific CD4+ T cells.

Sequenced by immunoSEQ multiplex PCR; TCRdb stores in-frame clones only, minus some. The table records about 50,000 clones, 89% of them present only once. V dropped 3 bases and J dropped 4; count of bases not matched to a gene: 7. Germline CDR1 and CDR2: MDHEN and SYDVKM. This CDR3 is 15 amino acids long. To note about this clone: Its cognate antigen is unknown.

The sample consisted of peripheral blood. The gene calls are TRBV28 and TRBJ1-1, with 8 bases that match TRBD1. This TCR derives from a human donor with melanoma. CDR3 region: CASSFDRGGVTEAFF. In DNA, the CDR3 is TGTGCCAGCAGTTTCGACAGGGGCGGTGTCACTGAAGCTTTCTTT.